This T cell receptor (beta chain) originates from a study of CD8+CD57+ T cells in acquired aplastic anemia. Study-level background: The mean DNA yield obtained from sorted CD4+ and CD8+ cells came to 3.2 ug.

Between the trimmed V and J ends, which lost 0 bases and 1 base, there was a span of 7 bases. The CDR3 totals 13 residues. CDR1 DFQATT and CDR2 SNEGSKA come from the germline V gene (reference sequence). Patients selected for sequencing had displayed CD8+CD57+ cell expansion by flow cytometry. When blood sampling took place, the patients had received no therapy. The use of genomic DNA as template underpinned the TCR beta VDJ and CDR3 profiling. TCRdb re-called the reads with MiXCR, one entry per CDR3 protein. The table lists 200,000 to 250,000 distinct CDR3 sequences, over 55% of them singletons, with under 60% in the top ten. At least ten counts were recorded for this clonotype. Its antigen remains unknown. The study, taken as a whole, reports: Patients versus controls showed no significant CD8+ Simpson's diversity difference. In common between the patients and the controls were approximately 30 CD8+ CDR3 sequences.

The rearrangement joins TRBV20-1 to TRBJ2-7; D is uncertain. This receptor was obtained from a human donor with aplastic anemia. The source material was sorted CD4+, CD8+, or CD8+CD57+ T cells (not recorded which) from PBMCs. The CDR3 protein is CSARDANSYEQYF. CDR3 DNA sequence: TGCAGTGCTAGAGACGCAAATTCCTACGAGCAGTACTTC.